This TCR beta chain emerged from a study of cytomegalovirus exposure and HLA in healthy donors. Study findings and constraints: Per a prior analysis, the majority of TCR beta V segments were productive roughly 90% or roughly 30% of the time.

Every donor was a healthy person donating bone marrow. As regards this clone: The antigen is unknown.

Amplification used 60 Vbeta primers and 13 Jbeta primers. Assay used: immunoSEQ multiplex PCR; TCRdb lists only in-frame clones, some missing. The sample features some 150,000 clones, with around 2.4% in its top ten. The source is a woman aged 18-29 years in good health and CMV-seronegative. The sequenced sample was PBMCs.

The CDR3 sequence is CASSVYSPGTSLSAGELFF. The CDR3 bases are TGTGCCAGTAGTGTCTACTCGCCCGGGACTAGCTTATCGGCCGGGGAGCTGTTTTTT. The V call is TRBV19, the J call TRBJ2-2, with TRBD2 identical over 9 bases. Germline CDR1 is LNHDA and CDR2 is SQIVND (reference sequence). Trimming cost V 5 bases and J 6 bases; bases outside gene matches: 19. This CDR3 spans 19 amino acids.